This T cell receptor (beta chain) appears in the sequencing data of a study of early T cells in non-severe SARS-CoV-2 infection. This clonotype was seen ten or more times. TCRdb independently ran MiXCR on the 5' RACE reads; one entry per CDR3 protein. This sample yields about 110,000 distinct CDR3 sequences, of which around an eighth are seen a single time; around 3% belongs to the top ten. Germline values: CDR1 SGHTA, CDR2 FQGNSA. This CDR3 spans 15 amino acids. V shed 2 bases and J 7 bases; nucleotides not matched to a gene: 11. The chain has TRBV7-2 and TRBJ2-7; 7 bases are a match to TRBD2. The sequenced sample consisted of whole blood. The clonotype originates from an adult who was a healthcare worker with PCR-confirmed SARS-CoV-2 infection or an uninfected control (not recorded which). CDR3 protein: CASSLWILANAEQYF. The CDR3 DNA is TGTGCCAGCAGCTTATGGATACTAGCGAACGCGGAGCAGTACTTC.